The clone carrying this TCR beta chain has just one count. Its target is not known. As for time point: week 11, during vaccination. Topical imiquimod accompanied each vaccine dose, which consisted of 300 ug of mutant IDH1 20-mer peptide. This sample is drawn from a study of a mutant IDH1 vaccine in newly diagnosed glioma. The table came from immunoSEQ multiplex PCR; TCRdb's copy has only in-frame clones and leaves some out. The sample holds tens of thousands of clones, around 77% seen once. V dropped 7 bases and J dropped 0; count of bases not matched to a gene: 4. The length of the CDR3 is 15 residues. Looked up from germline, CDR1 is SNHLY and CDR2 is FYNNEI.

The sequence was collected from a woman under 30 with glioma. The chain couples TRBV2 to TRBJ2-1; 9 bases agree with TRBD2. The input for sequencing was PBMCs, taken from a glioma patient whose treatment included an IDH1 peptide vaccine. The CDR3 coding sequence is TGTGCCAGCATTATGACTAGCGGCTCCTACAATGAGCAGTTCTTC. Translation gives CASIMTSGSYNEQFF.